This T cell receptor (beta chain) was recovered during a study of blood T cell repertoires in COVID-19. Sequenced by immunoSEQ multiplex PCR; TCRdb stores in-frame clones only, minus some. The sample comprises approximately 260,000 clones, 82% of which are singletons, and 4.9% rests with the top ten. The CDR3 consists of 14 residues. Trimming cost V 0 bases and J 7 bases, with 11 bases left between them. Germline assignment: CDR1 SGHKS and CDR2 YYEKEE (reference sequence). The chain joins TRBV5-5 to TRBJ1-3, with D unresolved. Sequenced sample: peripheral blood. This clonotype was sampled from a woman aged 80 or over with active or convalescent COVID-19. DNA of the CDR3: TGTGCCAGCAGCTTGGGCCACCTCCGGAACACCATATATTTT. This codes for CASSLGHLRNTIYF.